Following are 25 T cell receptor beta chains from one sample sequenced in a study of T-cell reconstitution after alpha-beta-depleted transplantation in children. TCRbeta library preparation incorporated unique molecular identifiers. From the PCR reads, TCRdb called clonotypes with MiXCR, one entry per CDR3 protein. Here the sample spans 250,000 to 300,000 distinct CDR3 sequences, 9.9% being singletons. The sample was PBMCs from the stem cell graft donor, taken from the stem cell graft. Every receptor here comes from a human donor who donated a stem cell graft to a child with SCID.

The V gene is TRBV12-3 or TRBV12-4, the J gene TRBJ2-2; D unclear. V was trimmed by 8 bases and J by 8 bases, leaving 15 bases between them. The CDR3 sequence is 13 residues long. The CDR3 DNA reads TGTGCCAGCGATTCCAGCGAAGGTGGGGAGCTGTTTTTT. Protein product: CASDSSEGGELFF.

The gene calls are TRBV5-6 and TRBJ2-1, with no clear D. Looked up from germline, CDR1 is SGHDT and CDR2 is YYEEEE. V was trimmed by 7 bases and J by 3 bases, leaving 14 bases between them. The CDR3 is made up of 14 amino acids. The CDR3 DNA is TGTGCCAGCTTAAAGACTCGGTACTACAATGAGCAGTTCTTC. It specifies CASLKTRYYNEQFF.

This clonotype was detected a few times. The chain links TRBV7-2 to TRBJ1-1; a weak D match, TRBD1 (5 bases). There are 15 residues in the CDR3. V was trimmed by 4 bases and J by 0 bases, leaving 12 bases between them. The germline V gene has CDR1 SGHTA and CDR2 FQGNSA. CDR3 sequence (DNA): TGTGCCAGCAGCTGGACACACTCCCTGAACACTGAAGCTTTCTTT. Protein product: CASSWTHSLNTEAFF.

The chain joins TRBV10-3 to TRBJ2-4; no reliable D call. Germline V CDR1 and CDR2: ENHRY, SYGVKD. The V gene lost 0 bases and the J gene lost 8 bases, with 14 bases spanning the gap. The CDR3 has 15 amino acids. The CDR3 loop is CAISESADREDIQYF. Written as DNA, the CDR3 is TGTGCCATCAGTGAGTCGGCGGACCGCGAGGACATTCAGTACTTC.

This clonotype was seen many times. This chain joins TRBV10-1 and TRBJ1-1, with unresolved D. Trimming stripped 0 bases from V and 4 bases from J, with 6 bases between. Germline V lookup: CDR1 WNHNN, CDR2 SYGVQD (reference sequence). This CDR3 spans 13 amino acids. Written as DNA, the CDR3 is TGCGCCAGCAGTGAGTCGGGCTTCACTGAAGCTTTCTTT. Its translation is CASSESGFTEAFF.

At least ten counts were recorded for this clonotype. The chain has TRBV7-6 and TRBJ1-1; 7 bases line up with TRBD1. This CDR3 contains 17 residues. Per germline, CDR1 SGHVS and CDR2 FNYEAQ. V lost 2 bases, J lost 0 bases, and 9 bases stayed unmatched. In DNA, the CDR3 is TGTGCCAGCAGCTTAAAATTGGGCGGGACAGTGAACACTGAAGCTTTCTTT. It is translated as CASSLKLGGTVNTEAFF.

This clonotype was recorded a few times. The rearrangement links TRBV4-1 to TRBJ2-5; 7 nucleotides line up with TRBD1. The CDR3 totals 15 residues. The V and J ends lost 4 bases and 4 bases, in that order; junction bases with no gene match: 9. Germline CDR1 reads MGHRA; CDR2 reads YSYEKL. The CDR3 here is CASSLNDRDGETQYF. The CDR3, as DNA: TGCGCCAGCAGCCTGAACGACAGGGATGGAGAGACCCAGTACTTC.

This clonotype turned up a few times. V gene TRBV4-1 combines with J gene TRBJ1-5; D may be TRBD1 (6 bases). The CDR3 is 15 amino acids. Trimming shortened V by 1 base and J by 3 bases, and 10 bases separated the two germline ends. CDR1 is MGHRA and CDR2 is YSYEKL in the germline V gene. The CDR3 sequence is CASSQATGYNQPQHF. CDR3 nucleotide sequence: TGCGCCAGCAGCCAAGCTACAGGGTACAATCAGCCCCAGCATTTT.

The table lists this clonotype with a few counts. CDR3 loop: CASSQVPGAEAFF. Here the CDR3 DNA reads TGCGCCAGCAGCCAAGTTCCTGGCGCTGAAGCTTTCTTT. The chain recombines TRBV4-1 with TRBJ1-1, with D hard to call. The CDR3 totals 13 residues. Germline V CDR1 and CDR2: MGHRA, YSYEKL. V was pared by 1 base and J by 6 bases, with 9 bases between.

There are a few counts of this clonotype. The V gene is TRBV13, the J gene TRBJ2-3, with D uncertain. CDR3 length equals 12 residues. V was pared by 6 bases and J by 6 bases, with 10 bases between. Germline V gives CDR1 PRHDT, CDR2 FYEKMQ (reference sequence). This CDR3 is CASSLDWDTQYF. The CDR3, as DNA: TGTGCCAGCAGTCTCGACTGGGATACGCAGTATTTT.

This clonotype was seen more than once but under ten times. One end of the junction fails to match germline, which may point to a read error. The chain joins TRBV2 to TRBJ2-7; TRBD1 is a possible D gene (5 bases). CDR3 length: 15 residues. Germline assignment: CDR1 SNHLY and CDR2 FYNNEI. CDR3 DNA: TGTGCCAGCAGTGACTTCTACCAGGGTTCCTTCGAGCAGTACTTC. It is translated as CASSDFYQGSFEQYF.

The chain recombines TRBV5-5 with TRBJ2-2; 9 bases line up with TRBD1. This CDR3 has 14 residues. J lost 7 bases, V lost 4 bases, and 5 bases had no gene match. The germline CDR1 and CDR2 sequences are SGHKS and YYEKEE (reference sequence). The CDR3 DNA reads TGTGCCAGCAGCCGACAGGGGGTGGACGGGGAGCTGTTTTTT. Residues: CASSRQGVDGELFF.

The chain carries TRBV19 and TRBJ1-2; D remains unclear. The CDR3 loop spans 14 amino acids. The germline V and J ends were trimmed by 5 bases and 1 base, with 11 bases remaining between them. Germline assignment: CDR1 LNHDA and CDR2 SQIVND (reference sequence). The CDR3: CASSGGNRNYGYTF. The CDR3 bases are TGTGCCAGTAGTGGCGGAAACCGTAACTATGGCTACACCTTC. The full variable domain, its missing parts supplied by reference TRBV19 and TRBJ1-2, is DGGITQSPKYLFRKEGQNVTLSCEQNLNHDAMYWYRQDPGQGLRLIYYSQIVNDFQKGDIAEGYSVSREKKESFPLTVTSAQKNPTAFYLCASSGGNRNYGYTFGSGTRLTVV.

The chain has TRBV5-1 and TRBJ2-7; D perhaps matches TRBD1 (6 bases). Trimming shortened V by 4 bases and J by 4 bases, and 12 bases separated the two germline ends. Per the germline V gene, CDR1 is SGHRS and CDR2 is YFSETQ. The CDR3 covers 13 residues. The CDR3 DNA reads TGCGCCAGCAGCACCGGACAGCCGTACGAGCAGTACTTC. This translates into CASSTGQPYEQYF.

This clonotype came up a few times. The chain links TRBV5-1 to TRBJ2-3, with 9 bases aligning to TRBD2. Per germline, CDR1 SGHRS and CDR2 YFSETQ. V lost 4 bases, J lost 4 bases, and 7 bases stayed unmatched. This CDR3 has 15 residues. CDR3 protein: CASSASGDSPDTQYF. The DNA of the CDR3 is TGCGCCAGCAGCGCTAGCGGGGATTCCCCAGATACGCAGTATTTT.

The chain links TRBV11-2 to TRBJ2-7, with 12 nucleotides matching TRBD2. This CDR3 region has 16 residues. CDR1 is SGHAT and CDR2 is FQNNGV in the germline V gene. J was trimmed by 1 base and V by 3 bases; bases with no gene match: 4. CDR3 in DNA: TGTGCCAGCAGCTTCACTAGCGGGGGGATTTCCTACGAGCAGTACTTC. It yields the protein CASSFTSGGISYEQYF.

This clonotype has just one count. The gene calls are TRBV12-3 or TRBV12-4 and TRBJ2-3, with 10 positions matching TRBD2. This CDR3 is built from 18 residues. V was pared by 10 bases and J by 0 bases, with 16 bases of the junction left unmatched. The CDR3 DNA sequence: TGTGCCATCTGTTTAATAGCGGGGGGTTTCACTAGCACAGATACGCAGTATTTT. Its protein product is CAICLIAGGFTSTDTQYF.

This clonotype was counted a few times. V gene TRBV5-1 combines with J gene TRBJ2-7, with 7 bases aligning to TRBD1. Germline V gene data show CDR1 as SGHRS and CDR2 as YFSETQ. CDR3 length equals 15 residues. The ends lost 0 bases at V and 2 bases at J; junction bases unmatched: 5. Here the CDR3 reads CASSLAGTAPYEQYF. The CDR3 DNA reads TGCGCCAGCAGCTTGGCCGGGACAGCGCCCTACGAGCAGTACTTC.

The chain employs TRBV12-3 or TRBV12-4 and TRBJ1-2; D might be TRBD1 (5 bases). V lost 6 bases and J lost 5, with 16 bases in between. This CDR3 is built from 14 residues. For the CDR3, the DNA is TGTGCCAGCAGCTCCAGGGAGGCAGGATATGGCTACACCTTC. It translates to CASSSREAGYGYTF.

The J gene is TRBJ2-1, the V gene TRBV5-5; 11 positions match TRBD1. This CDR3 spans 14 amino acids. Germline V gene data show CDR1 as SGHKS and CDR2 as YYEKEE (reference sequence). Trimming at V came to 6 bases and at J to 8 bases, leaving 7 bases not matched to a gene. CDR3 region: CASKGTGGFDEQFF. The CDR3 nucleotides are TGTGCCAGCAAGGGGACAGGGGGGTTCGATGAGCAGTTCTTC.

This clonotype has ten or more counts. This chain links TRBV20-1 with TRBJ2-7; D remains ambiguous. The CDR3 covers 12 residues. CDR1 and CDR2 from the germline V gene are DFQATT and SNEGSKA (reference sequence). V was pared by 1 base and J by 2 bases, with 6 bases between. CDR3 sequence reads: CSARGLAYEQYF. CDR3 DNA: TGCAGTGCTAGAGGATTGGCCTACGAGCAGTACTTC.

The table lists this clonotype with a few counts. The chain recombines TRBV27 with TRBJ2-7; TRBD1 aligns across 8 bases. The tail of the sequence fits TRBJ2-5 better, so the J call may be wrong. The germline V gene encodes CDR1 MNHEY and CDR2 SMNVEV (reference sequence). The CDR3 contains 12 residues. This CDR3 reads CASSAGTGTQYF. CDR3 DNA: TGTGCCAGCAGTGCCGGGACAGGGACCCAGTACTTC.

The table lists this clonotype with a few counts. The chain joins TRBV7-9 to TRBJ1-4; D remains unclear. The germline CDR1 and CDR2 sequences are SEHNR and FQNEAQ (reference sequence). This CDR3 contains 11 residues. V lost 5 bases, J lost 9 bases, and 7 bases lay in between. The CDR3 region is CASSVGQKLFF. The CDR3 nucleotides are TGTGCCAGCAGCGTAGGACAAAAACTGTTTTTT.

This clonotype was seen ten or more times. The chain combines TRBV12-3 or TRBV12-4 with TRBJ2-7; unclear D gene. CDR3 length: 12 residues. V lost 5 bases to trimming and J lost 4 bases, with 9 bases between them. CDR3 loop: CASSPTLYEQYF. CDR3 DNA sequence: TGTGCCAGCAGTCCTACGTTGTACGAGCAGTACTTC.

The table lists this clonotype with a few counts. The chain couples TRBV6-5 to TRBJ2-5; D is possibly TRBD1 (5 bases). Deletions cut 2 bases from V and 4 bases from J, with 5 bases between. The CDR3 extends over 12 amino acids. Germline V gene data show CDR1 as MNHEY and CDR2 as SVGAGI. The CDR3 protein is CASSYRGETQYF. The CDR3 nucleotides read TGTGCCAGCAGTTACAGGGGAGAGACCCAGTACTTC.